A single sample is the source of the 28 T cell receptor beta chains below, sequenced in a study of Ad26.COV2.S vaccination and SARS-CoV-2 variants. As for treatment: some 20 received Ad26.COV2.S at low or high dose, single or two shots; roughly five received placebo; per-sample allocation not given. The study sampled participants on day 63 after the first vaccine or placebo injection. Method: immunoSEQ multiplex PCR; TCRdb's copy keeps in-frame clones and lacks some. The table has roughly 700,000 clones, roughly 90% seen once. The sample in question was peripheral blood, obtained in a trial of Ad26.COV2.S vaccine versus placebo. These receptors were obtained from a person between 18 and 60 years old who received the Ad26.COV2.S COVID-19 vaccine or a placebo.

The V gene is TRBV19, the J gene TRBJ2-7; perhaps D is TRBD1 or TRBD2 (6 bases each). Germline CDR1 LNHDA, CDR2 SQIVND (reference sequence). Trimming stripped 4 bases from V and 4 bases from J, with 11 bases between. The CDR3 has 13 amino acids. The CDR3 DNA sequence: TGTGCCAGTAGTAAGGGGGGACGGTACGAGCAGTACTTC. Translation gives CASSKGGRYEQYF.

This rearrangement joins TRBV18 to TRBJ1-2; tentatively, D is TRBD1 (5 bases). The CDR3 loop spans 14 amino acids. Deletions cut 2 bases from V and 8 bases from J, with 15 bases between. Germline CDR1 is KGHSH and CDR2 is LQKENI. As DNA, the CDR3 is TGTGCCAGCTCACCAGTCAGGGATGTACGGGGCTACACCTTC. The encoded protein is CASSPVRDVRGYTF.

This clone was seen a few times. J is TRBJ2-2 and V is TRBV10-1; D unclear. The germline gives CDR1 WNHNN, CDR2 SYGVQD (reference sequence). This CDR3 comprises 14 residues. The V gene lost 5 bases and the J gene lost 5 bases, with 12 bases spanning the gap. CDR3 sequence: CASSSSLFTGELFF. The CDR3 DNA is TGCGCCAGCAGTAGCTCCCTATTTACCGGGGAGCTGTTTTTT.

The rearrangement joins TRBV9 to TRBJ2-5; TRBD2 might be the D (6 bases). The CDR3 loop spans 15 amino acids. Trimming took 4 bases from V and 5 from J, leaving 18 bases between them. In germline, CDR1 is SGDLS, CDR2 YYNGEE. The CDR3 loop is CASSLHQGGRETQYF. CDR3 in DNA: TGTGCCAGCAGCTTACATCAGGGAGGAAGGGAGACCCAGTACTTC.

The gene calls are TRBV30 and TRBJ2-1; maybe TRBD2 (5 bases). CDR1 and CDR2 from the germline V gene are GTSNPN and SVGIG (reference sequence). The CDR3 runs 13 residues. Trimming shortened V by 0 bases and J by 9 bases, and 12 bases separated the two germline ends. The CDR3 reads CAWSVWAAGEQFF. CDR3 DNA sequence: TGTGCCTGGAGTGTATGGGCGGCGGGTGAGCAGTTCTTC.

This rearrangement joins TRBV24-1 to TRBJ2-1; a possible D gene is TRBD2 (5 bases). This CDR3 comprises 14 residues. V was cut by 9 bases and J by 5 bases, with 16 bases left in between. CDR1 KGHDR and CDR2 SFDVKD come from the germline V gene. The CDR3 bases are TGTGCCACCGAATCGGCGGGTGGTAACAATGAGCAGTTCTTC. It is translated as CATESAGGNNEQFF.

This CDR3 is CASSLSRYTEAFF. CDR3 nucleotides: TGTGCCAGCAGCTTGAGTCGGTACACTGAAGCTTTCTTT. The chain combines TRBV5-6 with TRBJ1-1, with D unresolved. Germline V gene data show CDR1 as SGHDT and CDR2 as YYEEEE. This CDR3 comprises 13 residues. Trimming stripped 1 base from V and 3 bases from J, with 7 bases between. Looking up the rest from reference TRBV5-6 and TRBJ1-1 gives the full variable domain: DAGVTQSPTHLIKTRGQQVTLRCSPKSGHDTVSWYQQALGQGPQFIFQYYEEEERQRGNFPDRFSGHQFPNYSSELNVNALLLGDSALYLCASSLSRYTEAFFGQGTRLTVV.

The sample holds a few counts of this clone. V is TRBV4-2 and J is TRBJ1-2, with a tentative D call TRBD1 (5 bases). The length of the CDR3 is 12 residues. V was pared by 0 bases and J by 8 bases, with 7 bases between. Germline assignment: CDR1 LGHNA and CDR2 YNFKEQ. The CDR3 spells CASSQEGVGYTF. CDR3 DNA sequence: TGTGCCAGCAGCCAAGAAGGGGTCGGCTACACCTTC.

The V gene is TRBV6-5, the J gene TRBJ2-7; D is possibly TRBD1 (6 bases). V lost 2 bases, J lost 5 bases, and 16 bases lay in between. Germline V CDR1 and CDR2: MNHEY, SVGAGI. The CDR3 is made up of 15 amino acids. The CDR3 is CASSYVPGVPHEQYF. CDR3 nucleotides: TGTGCCAGCAGTTACGTTCCAGGGGTCCCCCACGAGCAGTACTTC.

This clone was counted once. This rearrangement joins TRBV24-1 to TRBJ2-2, with D tentatively TRBD1 or TRBD2 (5 bases each). V was pared by 6 bases and J by 6 bases, with 10 bases between. The CDR3 is 13 amino acids. The germline V gene encodes CDR1 KGHDR and CDR2 SFDVKD. CDR3 loop: CATSKVGAGELFF. The CDR3 DNA reads as TGTGCCACCAGTAAGGTGGGGGCCGGGGAGCTGTTTTTT.

Turning to this clone: This sample also contains other DNA sequences that code for the same CDR3. This chain links TRBV15 with TRBJ2-2; D uncertain. The CDR3 is 14 residues long. Trimming took off 0 bases at V and 1 base at J, with 3 bases between the two ends. Germline V CDR1 and CDR2: LNHNV, YYDKDF (reference sequence). CDR3 DNA: TGTGCCACCAGCAGAGATGGGAACACCGGGGAGCTGTTTTTT. Protein: CATSRDGNTGELFF.

The chain uses TRBV6-6 and TRBJ2-1; D is unresolved. V lost 2 bases, J lost 7 bases, and 6 bases lay in between. The germline gives CDR1 MNHNY, CDR2 SVGAGI (reference sequence). This CDR3 has 12 amino acids. The CDR3 here is CASSYHPNEQFF. In DNA form, the CDR3 reads TGTGCCAGCAGTTACCATCCGAATGAGCAGTTCTTC.

The V and J genes are TRBV19 and TRBJ2-1; 11 bases match TRBD2. Germline loops: CDR1 LNHDA, CDR2 SQIVND (reference sequence). The CDR3 sequence is 16 residues long. J gave up 6 bases and V 6 bases, and 10 bases lay outside the gene matches. This CDR3 reads CASRSLAGGPVNEQFF. CDR3 DNA sequence: TGTGCCAGTAGATCTTTAGCGGGAGGGCCGGTCAATGAGCAGTTCTTC.

Points on this clone: The identical CDR3 is also encoded by other nucleotide sequences in the sample. The chain carries TRBV12-3 or TRBV12-4 and TRBJ2-7, with D hard to call. Trimming left V 6 bases short and J 4 bases short, with 10 bases between. The CDR3 has 12 amino acids. The CDR3 spells CASSQGPYEQYF. The CDR3 region has the DNA TGTGCCAGCAGCCAAGGCCCGTACGAGCAGTACTTC.

The rearrangement joins TRBV6-5 to TRBJ1-5; D is perhaps TRBD1 (5 bases). The CDR3 covers 14 residues. Germline lookup yields CDR1 MNHEY and CDR2 SVGAGI. V lost 5 bases and J lost 1, with 9 bases in between. The CDR3 is CASSIAGSNQPQHF. The CDR3 DNA reads TGTGCCAGCAGTATAGCAGGGAGCAATCAGCCCCAGCATTTT.

The sample holds one count of this clone. The V gene is TRBV6-4, the J gene TRBJ1-5; 7 nucleotides agree with TRBD1. Germline assignment: CDR1 MRHNA and CDR2 SNTAGT. The CDR3 contains 14 residues. V gave up 2 bases and J gave up 6 bases; unmatched junction bases: 4. The CDR3 region is CASSDHSGGQPQHF. DNA for the CDR3: TGTGCCAGCAGTGACCATTCAGGGGGTCAGCCCCAGCATTTT.

This clone was seen only once. The rearrangement uses TRBV11-1 and TRBJ2-5, with TRBD1 identical over 8 bases. This CDR3 has 14 amino acids. Germline V gene data show CDR1 as SGHAT and CDR2 as FQDESV (reference sequence). V shed 5 bases and J 2 bases; nucleotides not matched to a gene: 4. As DNA, the CDR3 is TGTGCCAGCAGCCGTGGGACAGGTCAAGAGACCCAGTACTTC. This codes for CASSRGTGQETQYF.

Concerning this clone: At the DNA level, this CDR3 is encoded by other sequences in the same sample as well. This sequence joins TRBV6-6 and TRBJ1-1; D unresolved. V was pared by 2 bases and J by 2 bases, with 9 bases between. CDR1 MNHNY and CDR2 SVGAGI come from the germline V gene (reference sequence). The CDR3 loop spans 14 amino acids. CDR3 nucleotide sequence: TGTGCCAGCAGTTACGAGGGCCGTAACACTGAAGCTTTCTTT. Its protein is CASSYEGRNTEAFF.

Details on this clone: Other DNA sequences of this sample code for an identical CDR3. The chain joins TRBV18 to TRBJ1-1; D call uncertain. CDR1 is KGHSH and CDR2 is LQKENI in the germline V gene. V was trimmed by 2 bases and J by 0 bases, leaving 4 bases between them. CDR3 length: 13 residues. The CDR3 region has the DNA TGTGCCAGCTCACCAGGAATGAACACTGAAGCTTTCTTT. It codes for CASSPGMNTEAFF. Variable domain in full (rest from reference TRBV18 and TRBJ1-1): NAGVMQNPRHLVRRRGQEARLRCSPMKGHSHVYWYRQLPEEGLKFMVYLQKENIIDESGMPKERFSAEFPKEGPSILRIQQVVRGDSAAYFCASSPGMNTEAFFGQGTRLTVV.

The V call is TRBV2, the J call TRBJ2-3; 7 positions match TRBD2. CDR3 length: 15 amino acids. The V and J ends lost 2 bases and 2 bases, in that order; junction bases with no gene match: 4. CDR1 is SNHLY and CDR2 is FYNNEI in the germline V gene. The DNA of the CDR3 is TGTGCCAGCAGTGAACGACTAGCACCCACAGATACGCAGTATTTT. It codes for CASSERLAPTDTQYF. Supplemented by reference TRBV2 and TRBJ2-3, the full variable domain reads EPEVTQTPSHQVTQMGQEVILRCVPISNHLYFYWYRQILGQKVEFLVSFYNNEISEKSEIFDDQFSVERPDGSNFTLKIRSTKLEDSAMYFCASSERLAPTDTQYFGPGTRLTVL.

As for this clone: The same CDR3 is also encoded by other DNA sequences in this sample. The chain uses TRBV11-3 and TRBJ1-1, with no clear D. There are 13 residues in the CDR3. V was clipped by 3 bases and J by 1 base, with 6 bases between them. Looked up from germline, CDR1 is SGHNT and CDR2 is YENEEA. The CDR3 is CASSLRGNTEAFF. The CDR3 DNA sequence: TGTGCCAGCAGCTTGCGGGGGAACACTGAAGCTTTCTTT.

The gene calls are TRBV11-2 and TRBJ2-1; D call uncertain. CDR1 SGHAT and CDR2 FQNNGV come from the germline V gene. The CDR3 is made up of 11 amino acids. V was cut by 3 bases and J by 10 bases, with 7 bases left in between. The CDR3 is CASSFGLEQFF. CDR3 in DNA: TGTGCCAGCAGCTTCGGCCTCGAGCAGTTCTTC.

V and J are TRBV18 and TRBJ2-7; no clear D. The CDR3 has 16 residues. Trimming took off 2 bases at V and 3 bases at J, with 17 bases between the two ends. From germline, CDR1 is KGHSH and CDR2 LQKENI. The CDR3 region is CASSPTVAGPFYEQYF. The CDR3 nucleotides read TGTGCCAGCTCACCAACGGTAGCAGGCCCTTTCTACGAGCAGTACTTC.

V and J are TRBV4-2 and TRBJ2-7; TRBD2 aligns across 13 bases. The V and J ends lost 4 bases and 7 bases, in that order; junction bases with no gene match: 7. Germline CDR1 LGHNA, CDR2 YNFKEQ. The CDR3 has 15 amino acids. The CDR3 DNA follows: TGTGCCAGCAGCCCCGGACTAGCGGGAGTCGGGGAGCAGTACTTC. It codes for CASSPGLAGVGEQYF.

The chain has TRBV7-2 and TRBJ1-3; possible D gene TRBD1, 5 bases. The CDR3 consists of 14 residues. Germline CDR1 SGHTA, CDR2 FQGNSA. Trimming took off 6 bases at V and 0 bases at J, with 9 bases between the two ends. The CDR3 sequence: CASRPGASGNTIYF. For the CDR3, the DNA is TGTGCCAGCAGGCCCGGGGCCTCTGGAAACACCATATATTTT.

The rearrangement uses TRBV30 and TRBJ2-7; D may be TRBD1 (6 bases). Trimming took 2 bases from V and 1 from J, leaving 12 bases between them. CDR1 and CDR2 from the germline V gene are GTSNPN and SVGIG (reference sequence). The CDR3 spans 14 residues. CDR3 sequence (DNA): TGTGCCTGGAGTACACAAGGGGGTTCCTACGAGCAGTACTTC. Its protein product is CAWSTQGGSYEQYF.

CDR3 nucleotide sequence: TGTGCCAGCAGTCCCCCGGCCGGGGCCAACGTCCTGACTTTC. Translated: CASSPPAGANVLTF. This sequence joins TRBV6-6 and TRBJ2-6; D unresolved. CDR1 MNHNY and CDR2 SVGAGI come from the germline V gene (reference sequence). The CDR3 contains 14 residues. V lost 5 bases and J lost 4, with 9 bases in between.

V is TRBV24-1 and J is TRBJ1-1; D possibly corresponds to TRBD1 (6 bases). In germline, CDR1 is KGHDR, CDR2 SFDVKD. The CDR3 runs to 12 residues. V lost 12 bases and J lost 1, with 11 bases in between. The DNA for the CDR3 is TGTGCCGGCGGACAGACGAACACTGAAGCTTTCTTT. It codes for CAGGQTNTEAFF.